These 27 T cell receptor beta chains share one sample of origin, sequenced in a study of blood T cell repertoires in COVID-19. Libraries were prepared by immunoSEQ multiplex PCR; TCRdb keeps only in-frame clonotypes and omits some of them. The table includes more than 70,000 clones, about nine tenths detected once. Sequenced material: peripheral blood. Receptors were obtained from a woman between 50 and 59 years old with active or convalescent COVID-19.

This chain connects TRBV4-2 to TRBJ1-4, with no clear D. This CDR3 has 15 amino acids. The germline gives CDR1 LGHNA, CDR2 YNFKEQ. Trimming removed 1 base from V and 8 bases from J, with 14 bases in between. The CDR3 is CASSQGITRGEKLFF. DNA for the CDR3: TGTGCCAGCAGCCAAGGGATAACTAGAGGGGAAAAACTGTTTTTT.

This clone has only one observation. The CDR3 DNA follows: TGCAGTGCTAGTCGGGACAGGGCCTACGAGCAGTACTTC. The encoded protein is CSASRDRAYEQYF. V gene TRBV20-1 combines with J gene TRBJ2-7, with 9 bases fitting TRBD1. The J segment lost 2 bases and the V segment lost 3 bases, leaving 2 bases of the junction unmatched. The germline V gene has CDR1 DFQATT and CDR2 SNEGSKA (reference sequence). The CDR3 contains 13 residues.

J is TRBJ1-3 and V is TRBV7-2; D is unresolved. This CDR3 is built from 17 residues. Germline CDR1 is SGHTA and CDR2 is FQGNSA. Trimming removed 1 base at V and 7 bases at J, with 20 bases between. DNA for the CDR3: TGTGCCAGCAGCTTAGATTCTATGGCCACACGGCGGAACACCATATATTTT. This encodes CASSLDSMATRRNTIYF.

The chain links TRBV6-5 to TRBJ2-5; 8 bases map to TRBD1. There are 14 residues in the CDR3. Losses at the gene ends were 5 bases for V and 9 bases for J; bases not matched to a gene: 11. Germline assignment: CDR1 MNHEY and CDR2 SVGAGI. The DNA of the CDR3 is TGTGCCAGCAGTCTAGAATTGACAGGGGCGGCCCAGTACTTC. Translation: CASSLELTGAAQYF.

The CDR3 sequence: CASSDAGGSGNTIYF. The CDR3 nucleotides are TGTGCCAGCAGTGACGCAGGGGGCTCTGGAAACACCATATATTTT. The chain links TRBV2 to TRBJ1-3; 7 nucleotides agree with TRBD1. CDR3 size: 15 residues. The ends lost 3 bases at V and 0 bases at J; junction bases unmatched: 2. The germline CDR1 and CDR2 sequences are SNHLY and FYNNEI.

The CDR3 nucleotides read TGTGCCTGGAGTTCTACAGGGAACACTGAAGCTTTCTTT. As protein: CAWSSTGNTEAFF. This rearrangement joins TRBV30 to TRBJ1-1; a weak D match, TRBD1 (5 bases). The CDR3 contains 13 residues. Germline lookup yields CDR1 GTSNPN and CDR2 SVGIG (reference sequence). Trimming removed 2 bases from V and 1 base from J, with 8 bases in between.

J is TRBJ2-2 and V is TRBV28; TRBD1 agrees at 11 bases. V shed 8 bases, J shed 6 bases, and the junction held 8 bases outside the gene matches. The CDR3 length is 15 residues. Germline V gene lookup returns CDR1 MDHEN and CDR2 SYDVKM. This CDR3 reads CASLTGQGGPGELFF. In DNA, the CDR3 is TGTGCCAGCCTGACGGGACAGGGGGGACCCGGGGAGCTGTTTTTT.

This clone is a singleton in its sample. The chain couples TRBV2 to TRBJ2-7, with TRBD2 matching 8 bases. The CDR3 is 15 residues long. Germline values: CDR1 SNHLY, CDR2 FYNNEI. V lost 7 bases to trimming and J lost 2 bases; unmatched junction nucleotides: 10. The CDR3 DNA is TGTGCCAGCAATAGAGGCGGTAGCGGGGCCTACGAGCAGTACTTC. Residues: CASNRGGSGAYEQYF.

This clone was seen a single time. The chain has TRBV19 and TRBJ1-2; 7 bases fit TRBD1. This CDR3 has 16 residues. Germline lookup yields CDR1 LNHDA and CDR2 SQIVND (reference sequence). Unmatched junction bases numbered 10, after V lost 6 bases and J lost 0 bases. The CDR3 here is CASRNRGSSPNYGYTF. CDR3 DNA: TGTGCCAGTAGGAACAGGGGATCCAGTCCTAACTATGGCTACACCTTC.

J is TRBJ1-5 and V is TRBV18; D ambiguous. Germline CDR1 and CDR2: KGHSH and LQKENI. The CDR3 covers 17 residues. The V and J ends lost 3 bases and 9 bases respectively, with 24 bases between them. DNA of the CDR3: TGTGCCAGCTCACCGGGAGGGATTGCCGGACTTAAGGGGCCCCAGCATTTT. Its protein product is CASSPGGIAGLKGPQHF.

This clone was recorded once. At one of its ends the junction is not consistent with the germline gene, which may arise from a read error. The chain links TRBV4-2 to TRBJ2-1, with D possibly TRBD1 on 6 matching bases. Germline V lookup: CDR1 LGHNA, CDR2 YNFKEQ. The CDR3 length is 17 residues. Written as DNA, the CDR3 is TGTGCCAGCAGTCAAGAAGAGGGGCAGGGGACCTACAATGAGCAGTTCTTC. Protein sequence: CASSQEEGQGTYNEQFF.

The chain joins TRBV9 to TRBJ1-1, with D perhaps matching TRBD1 (6 bases). The V gene lost 3 bases and the J gene lost 1 base, with 10 bases spanning the gap. This CDR3 is built from 14 residues. The germline CDR1 and CDR2 sequences are SGDLS and YYNGEE. In DNA form, the CDR3 reads TGTGCCAGCAGCGCCCAGGGGACGAACACTGAAGCTTTCTTT. Translating gives CASSAQGTNTEAFF.

The V call is TRBV18, the J call TRBJ1-1; D is uncertain. CDR1 and CDR2 from the germline V gene are KGHSH and LQKENI. Trimming took off 2 bases at V and 4 bases at J, with 5 bases between the two ends. The CDR3 spans 12 residues. The CDR3 DNA is TGTGCCAGCTCACCAGGAGTCACTGAAGCTTTCTTT. It yields the protein CASSPGVTEAFF.

In its sample, this clone was seen once. The chain links TRBV6-1 to TRBJ2-1; 9 positions match TRBD1. The CDR3 is 16 amino acids. The V segment lost 4 bases and the J segment 5 bases; nucleotides outside the gene matches: 9. CDR1 and CDR2 (germline): MNHNS, SASEGT. The CDR3 sequence: CASSGVPGQGNNEQFF. The CDR3 DNA is TGTGCCAGCAGTGGAGTCCCGGGACAGGGTAACAATGAGCAGTTCTTC.

The rearrangement joins TRBV27 to TRBJ1-6; 7 bases map to TRBD1. Looked up from germline, CDR1 is MNHEY and CDR2 is SMNVEV (reference sequence). J was trimmed by 10 bases and V by 2 bases; bases with no gene match: 5. The CDR3 covers 14 residues. The CDR3, as DNA: TGTGCCAGCAGTTTACAGGGGGTTCGATCACCCCTCCACTTT. It is translated as CASSLQGVRSPLHF.

The chain joins TRBV9 to TRBJ2-3; D might be TRBD1 (7 bases). Trimming cost V 3 bases and J 0 bases, with 11 bases left between them. CDR1 and CDR2 (germline): SGDLS, YYNGEE. This CDR3 comprises 15 residues. The CDR3 reads CASSAGDSSTDTQYF. For the CDR3, the DNA is TGTGCCAGCAGCGCGGGGGACAGTAGCACAGATACGCAGTATTTT.

The rearrangement joins TRBV10-3 to TRBJ1-6; 7 bases match TRBD1. CDR3 size: 14 residues. CDR1 ENHRY and CDR2 SYGVKD come from the germline V gene. With V trimmed by 1 base and J by 12 bases, 6 bases remained unmatched. CDR3 sequence reads: CAISELGQLGPLHF. The CDR3 DNA sequence: TGTGCCATCAGTGAGTTGGGACAGTTAGGACCCCTCCACTTT.

The chain links TRBV27 to TRBJ2-7; 7 bases agree with TRBD1. CDR3 length equals 14 residues. Trimming took 6 bases from V and 2 from J; bases not matched to a gene: 7. Germline CDR1 MNHEY, CDR2 SMNVEV (reference sequence). CDR3 loop: CASSRRTGTYEQYF. CDR3 nucleotide sequence: TGTGCCAGCAGCCGCCGGACAGGCACCTACGAGCAGTACTTC.

The chain is built from TRBV6-2 or TRBV6-3 and TRBJ2-2; 10 positions match TRBD1. CDR1 is MNHEY and CDR2 is SVGEGT in the germline V gene. The CDR3 spans 15 residues. With V trimmed by 5 bases and J by 8 bases, 8 bases remained unmatched. This CDR3 reads CASSLTGGPWGELFF. The CDR3 DNA is TGTGCCAGCAGTCTGACAGGGGGCCCCTGGGGGGAGCTGTTTTTT.

The gene calls are TRBV15 and TRBJ2-7; TRBD2 matches at 7 bases. The CDR3 is made up of 15 amino acids. V shed 5 bases and J 2 bases; nucleotides not matched to a gene: 9. The germline gives CDR1 LNHNV, CDR2 YYDKDF (reference sequence). This chain's CDR3 is CATSPTGGFTYEQYF. The DNA for the CDR3 is TGTGCCACCAGCCCAACCGGGGGGTTTACCTACGAGCAGTACTTC.

The V call is TRBV6-2 or TRBV6-3, the J call TRBJ2-1; D possibly corresponds to TRBD1 (5 bases). The CDR3 extends over 18 amino acids. V gave up 5 bases and J gave up 4 bases, with 24 bases separating them. The germline gives CDR1 MNHEY, CDR2 SVGEGT. CDR3 sequence (DNA): TGTGCCAGCAGTACCCCGCGCTTCGACGGACACAGTTACAATGAGCAGTTCTTC. Encoded protein: CASSTPRFDGHSYNEQFF.

This chain links TRBV7-6 with TRBJ1-1; 10 bases map to TRBD1. Germline loops: CDR1 SGHVS, CDR2 FNYEAQ. V lost 5 bases, J lost 1 base, and 4 bases stayed unmatched. This CDR3 has 15 residues. The CDR3 loop is CASSLRTGGNTEAFF. For the CDR3, the DNA is TGTGCCAGCAGCCTACGGACAGGGGGGAACACTGAAGCTTTCTTT.

The genes are TRBV9 and TRBJ2-5; tentatively, D is TRBD2 (5 bases). V was pared by 1 base and J by 5 bases, with 6 bases between. Germline CDR1 SGDLS, CDR2 YYNGEE. CDR3 length: 12 residues. DNA for the CDR3: TGTGCCAGCAGCGTAACGGGGGAGACCCAGTACTTC. Translated: CASSVTGETQYF.

The chain couples TRBV7-9 to TRBJ2-7; TRBD1 agrees at 7 bases. The CDR3 runs to 13 residues. Germline values: CDR1 SEHNR, CDR2 FQNEAQ (reference sequence). Trimming at V came to 5 bases and at J to 9 bases, leaving 10 bases not matched to a gene. This chain's CDR3 is CASSMGQLRGQYF. The CDR3 DNA reads as TGTGCCAGCAGCATGGGACAGCTACGAGGGCAGTACTTC.

Here the CDR3 reads CASSINPGGRQYF. CDR3 nucleotides: TGTGCCAGTAGTATTAACCCAGGGGGCCGGCAGTACTTC. The chain has TRBV19 and TRBJ2-7, with TRBD1 identical over 8 bases. The germline V gene has CDR1 LNHDA and CDR2 SQIVND (reference sequence). There are 13 residues in the CDR3. V lost 3 bases, J lost 9 bases, and 7 bases stayed unmatched.

The V gene is TRBV5-1, the J gene TRBJ2-5; weak D call: TRBD2 (6 bases). This CDR3 is 16 amino acids long. Trimming took 0 bases from V and 1 from J, leaving 13 bases between them. The germline V gene encodes CDR1 SGHRS and CDR2 YFSETQ. The CDR3 sequence: CASSLGGGETQETQYF. In DNA form, the CDR3 reads TGCGCCAGCAGCTTGGGTGGAGGGGAGACCCAAGAGACCCAGTACTTC.

This rearrangement joins TRBV9 to TRBJ2-2, with D unclear. There are 18 residues in the CDR3. V gave up 0 bases and J gave up 0 bases, with 15 bases separating them. Germline loops: CDR1 SGDLS, CDR2 YYNGEE. CDR3 region: CASSVGPWAPPNTGELFF. The CDR3 DNA is TGTGCCAGCAGCGTAGGGCCCTGGGCCCCCCCGAACACCGGGGAGCTGTTTTTT. Supplemented by reference TRBV9 and TRBJ2-2, the full variable domain reads DSGVTQTPKHLITATGQRVTLRCSPRSGDLSVYWYQQSLDQGLQFLIQYYNGEERAKGNILERFSAQQFPDLHSELNLSSLELGDSALYFCASSVGPWAPPNTGELFFGEGSRLTVL.